One sample yielded the 10 T cell receptor beta chains listed below, sequenced in a study of T cells in women clearing cervical HPV infection. Clones were read by immunoSEQ multiplex PCR, and TCRdb kept only the in-frame ones, dropping some. This repertoire includes 9,000 to 15,000 clones. The sample comprised blood buffy coat. Source of these receptors: a woman between 18 and 69 years old with a cervical HPV16 infection that either progressed to CIN3+ or cleared (not recorded which).

Details on this clone: The CDR3 end is not reached by the read, which stops 3 residues before it; the germline J gene fills it in. The V call is TRBV20-1, the J call TRBJ2-5, with 14 bases lining up with TRBD2. CDR1 and CDR2 from the germline V gene are DFQATT and SNEGSKA (reference sequence). Losses at the gene ends were 5 bases for V and 4 bases for J; bases not matched to a gene: 3. The CDR3 covers 14 residues. CDR3 region: CSAWGLAGAETQYF. The CDR3 DNA, read in part, is TGCAGTGCTTGGGGACTAGCGGGGGCAGAGACC.

With respect to this clone: The read falls 3 residues short of the CDR3 end, and the missing part is taken from the germline J gene. The chain carries TRBV10-3 and TRBJ2-7, with 8 bases matching TRBD1. V was pared by 11 bases and J by 6 bases, with 12 bases of the junction left unmatched. The CDR3 sequence is 13 residues long. Looked up from germline, CDR1 is ENHRY and CDR2 is SYGVKD. CDR3 bases read: TGTGCCGCCCGGGACAGGCTCCTTCTCGAG. This sequence encodes CAARDRLLLE. The whole CDR3 reads CAARDRLLLEQYF.

On this clone itself: The read ends 3 residues before the CDR3 terminus; that terminus is restored from the germline J gene. V is TRBV6-2 or TRBV6-3 and J is TRBJ2-2; TRBD1 matches at 8 bases. Germline-derived CDR1 and CDR2 are MNHEY and SVGEGT. The CDR3 is 15 residues long. The V segment lost 6 bases and the J segment 0 bases; nucleotides outside the gene matches: 3. The CDR3 loop reads CASSETGANTGELFF. The sequenced part of the CDR3 DNA is TGTGCCAGCAGCGAGACAGGGGCGAACACCGGGGAG.

Remarks on this clone: At one end, the junction sequence differs from germline, possibly due to a read error. The CDR3 end is not reached by the read, which stops 3 residues before it; the germline J gene fills it in. The rearrangement uses TRBV7-7 and TRBJ2-3; D might be TRBD2 (5 bases). This CDR3 has 13 residues. CDR1 SSHAT and CDR2 FNYEAQ come from the germline V gene (reference sequence). The DNA read from the CDR3 is TGTGCTAGCAGCTTAGGTACGGGGGATACG. As protein: CASSLGTGDT. The complete CDR3 reads CASSLGTGDTQYF.

A note on this clone: The read ends 3 residues early relative to the CDR3; the germline J gene fills the gap. The chain employs TRBV20-1 and TRBJ2-1, with D maybe TRBD2 (6 bases). V lost 0 bases to trimming and J lost 6 bases, with 12 bases between them. Germline lookup yields CDR1 DFQATT and CDR2 SNEGSKA (reference sequence). The CDR3 has 14 residues. CDR3 DNA, as far as it was read: TGCAGTGCTAGAGACGAGGGACTGCGCAATGAG. Translated, it gives CSARDEGLRNE. The full CDR3 reads CSARDEGLRNEQFF.

Concerning this clone itself: Sequencing ends 3 residues short of the CDR3 end; the germline J gene provides the rest. This chain uses TRBV19 with TRBJ2-7; 11 bases agree with TRBD2. The CDR3 runs 15 residues. From germline, CDR1 is LNHDA and CDR2 SQIVND (reference sequence). J lost 3 bases, V lost 5 bases, and 6 bases had no gene match. CDR3 DNA (partial): TGTGCCAGTAGTGTCTCTAGCGGGGGGAACTACGAG. Translated, it gives CASSVSSGGNYE. The entire CDR3 reads CASSVSSGGNYEQYF. Full variable domain (missing parts from reference TRBV19 and TRBJ2-7): DGGITQSPKYLFRKEGQNVTLSCEQNLNHDAMYWYRQDPGQGLRLIYYSQIVNDFQKGDIAEGYSVSREKKESFPLTVTSAQKNPTAFYLCASSVSSGGNYEQYFGPGTRLTVT.

As regards this clone: The read is 3 residues too short to cover the CDR3 end, so that end is filled in from the germline J gene. This sequence joins TRBV2 and TRBJ1-4; 7 bases are shared with TRBD1. The V and J ends lost 4 bases and 4 bases, in that order; junction bases with no gene match: 6. CDR1 and CDR2 from the germline V gene are SNHLY and FYNNEI. CDR3 size: 15 residues. The DNA read from the CDR3 is TGTGCCAGCAGTGGGGACAGTTCTATTAATGAAAAA. Protein product: CASSGDSSINEK. From start to end, the CDR3 is CASSGDSSINEKLFF.

As concerns this clone: The read ends 3 residues early relative to the CDR3; the germline J gene fills the gap. This sequence joins TRBV18 and TRBJ1-2; the D is unclear. V lost 8 bases, J lost 3 bases, and 10 bases lay in between. Germline CDR1 is KGHSH and CDR2 is LQKENI. The CDR3 spans 12 residues. CDR3 DNA, as far as it was read: TGTGCCAGCCACCCCGGGGACTATGGC. Encoded protein: CASHPGDYG. The whole CDR3 reads CASHPGDYGYTF.

The covered CDR3 bases are TGCGCCAGCACTGTTGGTGGGCAGGGGAAG. The encoded protein is CASTVGGQGK. The entire CDR3 sequence reads CASTVGGQGKAFF. The chain joins TRBV5-1 to TRBJ1-1, with a possible D match to TRBD1 (6 bases). Read coverage stops 3 residues before the CDR3 terminus; the germline J gene supplies the remainder. CDR1 is SGHRS and CDR2 is YFSETQ in the germline V gene. This CDR3 has 13 residues.

A remark on this clone: The CDR3 goes on 3 residues after the read ends, and that part is filled in from the germline J gene. The chain is built from TRBV19 and TRBJ2-7; 8 bases fit TRBD1. There are 13 residues in the CDR3. Germline CDR1 LNHDA, CDR2 SQIVND (reference sequence). V shed 3 bases, J shed 3 bases, and the junction held 1 base outside the gene matches. The DNA read from the CDR3 is TGTGCCAGTAGTATTGGACAGGGCTACGAG. It encodes CASSIGQGYE. The whole CDR3 protein is CASSIGQGYEQYF.